These 30 T cell receptor beta chains originate from one sample sequenced in a study of vaccination and CD4 T cells after COVID-19. The treatment was: roughly ten-day PBMC culture with coronavirus spike peptide pools or control peptides (ViraFEST assay). Sequencing of the DNA from cultured CD4+ T cells was carried out with the Oncomine TCR Beta short-read assay. TCRdb ran MiXCR on the PCR reads and lists one entry per CDR3 protein. The table shows 8,500 to 13,000 distinct CDR3 sequences, with 64% occurring only once. No antigen is known for these receptors. Sequencing was carried out using CD4+ T cells from blood, cultured in vitro. The receptor source for this set is a human donor who had recovered from COVID-19.

The chain has TRBV30 and TRBJ1-5, with D tentatively TRBD1 (5 bases). There are 13 residues in the CDR3. V shed 5 bases and J shed 6 bases, with 14 bases lying between them. Germline V gene lookup returns CDR1 GTSNPN and CDR2 SVGIG (reference sequence). The CDR3 bases are TGTGCCTGGGACAACGGGGGTCTTCAGCCCCAGCATTTT. Translating gives CAWDNGGLQPQHF.

The V and J genes are TRBV20-1 and TRBJ2-1; D uncertain. The V end lost 2 bases, the J end lost 4 bases, and 15 bases lay between the germline ends. The CDR3 spans 15 residues. CDR1 is DFQATT, CDR2 SNEGSKA, per germline (reference sequence). The CDR3 nucleotides read TGCAGTGCTAGAATTCCGGGCCTCTTTTACAATGAGCAGTTCTTC. Protein product: CSARIPGLFYNEQFF.

This sequence joins TRBV20-1 and TRBJ2-1, with 12 bases identical to TRBD2. Losses at the gene ends were 0 bases for V and 0 bases for J; bases not matched to a gene: 9. The CDR3 is made up of 19 amino acids. The germline V gene has CDR1 DFQATT and CDR2 SNEGSKA (reference sequence). The CDR3 nucleotides read TGCAGTGCTAGAGATCTCGGACTAGCGGGATCGAGCTCCTACAATGAGCAGTTCTTC. As protein: CSARDLGLAGSSSYNEQFF.

J is TRBJ2-5 and V is TRBV6-1; 7 nucleotides match TRBD2. Germline V gives CDR1 MNHNS, CDR2 SASEGT. J gave up 1 base and V 4 bases, and 6 bases lay outside the gene matches. This CDR3 region has 15 residues. Here the CDR3 reads CASSVSLALQETQYF. As DNA, the CDR3 is TGTGCCAGCAGTGTTTCACTAGCGCTCCAAGAGACCCAGTACTTC.

The V gene is TRBV11-3, the J gene TRBJ2-1; unclear D gene. Germline lookup yields CDR1 SGHNT and CDR2 YENEEA. This CDR3 is 13 amino acids long. The V end lost 1 base, the J end lost 15 bases, and 16 bases lay between the germline ends. The CDR3 DNA follows: TGTGCCAGCAGCTTAGCTGCGGCCAGCCACGGGTTCTTC. This translates into CASSLAAASHGFF.

The J gene is TRBJ2-7, the V gene TRBV20-1, with 7 bases identical to TRBD2. Trimming cost V 1 base and J 0 bases; bases outside gene matches: 12. The germline V gene has CDR1 DFQATT and CDR2 SNEGSKA (reference sequence). There are 17 residues in the CDR3. The CDR3: CSARARAYGGTSYEQYF. The CDR3 bases are TGCAGTGCTAGAGCGAGAGCTTACGGGGGGACCTCCTACGAGCAGTACTTC.

The chain uses TRBV6-1 and TRBJ1-5; D unresolved. V gave up 6 bases and J gave up 0 bases, with 15 bases separating them. This CDR3 is 16 amino acids long. Germline loops: CDR1 MNHNS, CDR2 SASEGT. Here the CDR3 DNA reads TGTGCCAGCAGGACGCTCATGAGGGATAGCAATCAGCCCCAGCATTTT. Amino acids: CASRTLMRDSNQPQHF.

This chain connects TRBV30 to TRBJ2-2, with a weak D call TRBD2 (6 bases). V lost 4 bases to trimming and J lost 6 bases, with 12 bases between them. CDR3 length: 13 amino acids. CDR1 is GTSNPN and CDR2 is SVGIG in the germline V gene (reference sequence). The CDR3 is CAWTSVSAGELFF. The CDR3 region has the DNA TGTGCCTGGACTAGCGTCTCCGCCGGGGAGCTGTTTTTT.

This clonotype has a single count. This chain uses TRBV20-1 with TRBJ1-6, with TRBD1 identical over 8 bases. Trimming removed 2 bases from V and 6 bases from J; junction bases left unmatched: 0. Germline CDR1 DFQATT, CDR2 SNEGSKA (reference sequence). The CDR3 length is 13 residues. The DNA of the CDR3 is TGCAGTGCTAGAACAGGGGGTAATTCACCCCTCCACTTT. Its protein product is CSARTGGNSPLHF.

This chain links TRBV6-5 with TRBJ1-6; D unclear. The CDR3 is 14 amino acids. V was shortened by 4 bases and J by 2 bases, with 6 bases between the two germline ends. Germline loops: CDR1 MNHEY, CDR2 SVGAGI. CDR3 region: CASSSGPYNSPLHF. The CDR3, as DNA: TGTGCCAGCAGTTCGGGCCCCTATAATTCACCCCTCCACTTT.

The rearrangement uses TRBV6-1 and TRBJ2-3; 11 positions match TRBD2. The V segment lost 6 bases and the J segment 3 bases; nucleotides outside the gene matches: 8. CDR3 length equals 16 residues. Germline CDR1 MNHNS, CDR2 SASEGT. CDR3 DNA sequence: TGTGCCAGCAGCCCCTCTAGCGGGGGGTGGACAGATACGCAGTATTTT. Amino acid sequence: CASSPSSGGWTDTQYF.

This clonotype was detected only a few times. V and J are TRBV10-1 and TRBJ1-1; D unresolved. The germline gives CDR1 WNHNN, CDR2 SYGVQD (reference sequence). The CDR3 runs 14 residues. The V gene lost 6 bases and the J gene lost 0 bases, with 11 bases spanning the gap. DNA of the CDR3: TGCGCCAGCAGGCCGTCGGGGTTGAACACTGAAGCTTTCTTT. Protein product: CASRPSGLNTEAFF.

This sequence joins TRBV30 and TRBJ1-5, with a possible D match to TRBD1 (5 bases). Germline V gives CDR1 GTSNPN, CDR2 SVGIG (reference sequence). With 1 base removed from V and 6 bases from J, the gap between germline ends came to 13 bases. This CDR3 has 14 amino acids. The CDR3 bases are TGTGCCTGGAGTGGAGCAAGGGGAGGTCAGCCCCAGCATTTT. Its translation: CAWSGARGGQPQHF.

The rearrangement joins TRBV20-1 to TRBJ2-5; D may be TRBD1 (6 bases). Germline lookup yields CDR1 DFQATT and CDR2 SNEGSKA (reference sequence). The CDR3 extends over 14 amino acids. The V gene lost 1 base and the J gene lost 3 bases, with 12 bases spanning the gap. The CDR3 DNA reads TGCAGTGCTAGAGGCGGCAGGGGAGAAGAGACCCAGTACTTC. This translates into CSARGGRGEETQYF.

The chain is built from TRBV7-9 and TRBJ2-1; 13 nucleotides match TRBD2. Losses at the gene ends were 5 bases for V and 7 bases for J; bases not matched to a gene: 8. Germline CDR1 and CDR2: SEHNR and FQNEAQ (reference sequence). The CDR3 extends over 16 amino acids. The CDR3 spells CASSKRLAGGGNEQFF. The CDR3 DNA sequence: TGTGCCAGCAGCAAGCGACTAGCGGGAGGTGGAAATGAGCAGTTCTTC.

The chain uses TRBV7-9 and TRBJ1-1; D ambiguous. Per germline, CDR1 SEHNR and CDR2 FQNEAQ (reference sequence). Trimming shortened V by 5 bases and J by 0 bases, and 7 bases separated the two germline ends. This CDR3 has 13 amino acids. CDR3 loop: CASSPRVNTEAFF. CDR3 sequence (DNA): TGTGCCAGCAGCCCGAGGGTGAACACTGAAGCTTTCTTT.

This clonotype was seen more than once but under ten times. The V call is TRBV4-1, the J call TRBJ2-1; weak D call: TRBD2 (6 bases). V dropped 0 bases and J dropped 7 bases, with 7 bases sitting between them. The CDR3 extends over 13 amino acids. Germline V gene sequence: CDR1 MGHRA, CDR2 YSYEKL. In DNA form, the CDR3 reads TGCGCCAGCAGCCAAGATGGGAGGAATGAGCAGTTCTTC. It yields the protein CASSQDGRNEQFF.

The sample holds a few counts of this clonotype. This CDR3 reads CSAIRVTGNQPQHF. The CDR3 bases are TGCAGTGCGATCAGGGTGACAGGGAATCAGCCCCAGCATTTT. This chain connects TRBV20-1 to TRBJ1-5; 7 nucleotides match TRBD1. The germline CDR1 and CDR2 sequences are DFQATT and SNEGSKA (reference sequence). CDR3 length: 14 residues. The V segment lost 6 bases and the J segment 4 bases; nucleotides outside the gene matches: 9.

This chain uses TRBV20-1 with TRBJ2-7; D may be TRBD1 (6 bases). The V gene lost 1 base and the J gene lost 5 bases, with 12 bases spanning the gap. Germline V gives CDR1 DFQATT, CDR2 SNEGSKA (reference sequence). The CDR3 contains 13 residues. The CDR3 DNA is TGCAGTGCTAGAGGACAGGTCGCCCACGAGCAGTACTTC. Its protein product is CSARGQVAHEQYF.

Only a few counts were recorded for this clonotype. The gene calls are TRBV10-3 and TRBJ1-1, with no clear D. V lost 0 bases to trimming and J lost 3 bases, with 8 bases between them. Germline V gives CDR1 ENHRY, CDR2 SYGVKD. The CDR3 spans 14 residues. The CDR3 nucleotides read TGTGCCATCAGTGAGTCCCGGGAGGACACTGAAGCTTTCTTT. Protein product: CAISESREDTEAFF.

The rearrangement links TRBV30 to TRBJ1-2; D is unresolved. The CDR3 is 13 amino acids. Trimming removed 2 bases from V and 4 bases from J, with 11 bases in between. The germline gives CDR1 GTSNPN, CDR2 SVGIG (reference sequence). This CDR3 is CAWSRWKGYGYTF. CDR3 DNA: TGTGCCTGGAGTCGCTGGAAGGGCTATGGCTACACCTTC.

This rearrangement joins TRBV5-1 to TRBJ2-3, with D tentatively TRBD2 (5 bases). The CDR3 loop spans 16 amino acids. From germline, CDR1 is SGHRS and CDR2 YFSETQ. Trimming took 0 bases from V and 1 from J, leaving 12 bases between them. CDR3 protein: CASSLERLTGTDTQYF. The DNA of the CDR3 is TGCGCCAGCAGCTTGGAACGACTAACTGGCACAGATACGCAGTATTTT.

CDR3 nucleotide sequence: TGCAGTGCTAGGGGGGGCGGGCACTATGGCTACACCTTC. The encoded protein is CSARGGGHYGYTF. J is TRBJ1-2 and V is TRBV20-1; maybe TRBD1 (6 bases). CDR3 length: 13 amino acids. V was clipped by 3 bases and J by 3 bases, with 11 bases between them. The germline V gene encodes CDR1 DFQATT and CDR2 SNEGSKA (reference sequence).

The gene calls are TRBV27 and TRBJ2-1, with D maybe TRBD1 (5 bases). The CDR3 contains 17 residues. Germline values: CDR1 MNHEY, CDR2 SMNVEV (reference sequence). V lost 2 bases and J lost 4, with 18 bases in between. The CDR3 sequence: CASSLRGRPAAYNEQFF. The CDR3 bases are TGTGCCAGCAGTTTAAGGGGCAGGCCAGCAGCTTACAATGAGCAGTTCTTC.

This sequence joins TRBV5-1 and TRBJ2-2; weak D call: TRBD1 (5 bases). Trimming pared 2 bases from V and 6 bases from J, leaving 14 bases between. CDR1 SGHRS and CDR2 YFSETQ come from the germline V gene. The CDR3 sequence is 15 residues long. CDR3 residues: CASSLLQGMAGELFF. The CDR3 DNA reads TGCGCCAGCAGCTTATTGCAGGGAATGGCCGGGGAGCTGTTTTTT. Full variable domain (remainder filled in from reference TRBV5-1 and TRBJ2-2): KAGVTQTPRYLIKTRGQQVTLSCSPISGHRSVSWYQQTPGQGLQFLFEYFSETQRNKGNFPGRFSGRQFSNSRSEMNVSTLELGDSALYLCASSLLQGMAGELFFGEGSRLTVL.

CDR3 amino acids: CASSLTGDYGYTF. CDR3 DNA sequence: TGTGCCAGCAGTTTAACAGGGGACTATGGCTACACCTTC. The chain has TRBV27 and TRBJ1-2; TRBD1 matches 7 bases. Germline CDR1 MNHEY, CDR2 SMNVEV (reference sequence). This CDR3 comprises 13 residues. Trimming took 2 bases from V and 3 from J; bases not matched to a gene: 0.

The CDR3 here is CASSSRLGTGELFF. The CDR3 bases are TGTGCCAGCAGCTCTCGACTGGGCACCGGGGAGCTGTTTTTT. The chain couples TRBV11-3 to TRBJ2-2; D unresolved. The V and J ends lost 4 bases and 4 bases respectively, with 10 bases between them. The CDR3 loop spans 14 amino acids. CDR1 and CDR2 (germline): SGHNT, YENEEA.

The chain carries TRBV20-1 and TRBJ2-7, with TRBD2 as a possible D gene (5 bases). Trimming removed 3 bases at V and 3 bases at J, with 6 bases between. This CDR3 is built from 11 residues. Germline CDR1 reads DFQATT; CDR2 reads SNEGSKA (reference sequence). In nucleotides, the CDR3 is TGCAGTGCTAGGGGGAGCTACGAGCAGTACTTC. Translation gives CSARGSYEQYF.

This sequence joins TRBV7-9 and TRBJ2-3; perhaps TRBD2 as D (6 bases). The CDR3 consists of 18 residues. CDR1 SEHNR and CDR2 FQNEAQ come from the germline V gene (reference sequence). Trimming took off 1 base at V and 1 base at J, with 18 bases between the two ends. As DNA, the CDR3 is TGTGCCAGCAGCTTAGGGTTTGGGCGGGGTTCGGGCACAGATACGCAGTATTTT. This codes for CASSLGFGRGSGTDTQYF.

The rearrangement links TRBV6-5 to TRBJ2-3, with 10 bases that match TRBD1. The CDR3 is 15 residues long. Looked up from germline, CDR1 is MNHEY and CDR2 is SVGAGI. Germline trimming cut 2 bases from V and 5 bases from J; bases unmatched to any gene: 4. The CDR3 DNA reads TGTGCCAGCAGTTACCGTGGGACAGGGGAAGATACGCAGTATTTT. Encoded protein: CASSYRGTGEDTQYF.